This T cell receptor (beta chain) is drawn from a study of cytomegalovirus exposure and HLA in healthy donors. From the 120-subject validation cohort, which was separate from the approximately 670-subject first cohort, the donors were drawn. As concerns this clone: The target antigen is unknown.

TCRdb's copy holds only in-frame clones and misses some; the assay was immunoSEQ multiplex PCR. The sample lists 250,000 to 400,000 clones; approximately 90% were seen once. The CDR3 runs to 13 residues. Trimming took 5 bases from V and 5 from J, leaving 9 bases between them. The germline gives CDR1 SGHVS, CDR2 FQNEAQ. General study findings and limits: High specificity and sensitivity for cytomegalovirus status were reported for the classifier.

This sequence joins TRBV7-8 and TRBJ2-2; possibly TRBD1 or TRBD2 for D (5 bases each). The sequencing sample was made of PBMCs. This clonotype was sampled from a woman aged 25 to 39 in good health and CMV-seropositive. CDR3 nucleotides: TGTGCCAGCAGCCGATGGGGGACCGGGGAGCTGTTTTTT. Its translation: CASSRWGTGELFF.